The rows below give T cell receptor beta chains drawn from one sample of a study of neurological immune-mediated disorders. TCRdb re-called the 5' RACE reads through MiXCR, storing one row per CDR3 protein. Among some 29,000 distinct CDR3 sequences listed, over 10% were seen once. The material sequenced was PBMCs. The receptors derive from an older woman in good health. The CDR3 runs from the conserved cysteine through the conserved F or W. A D gene is named only where the DNA matches it firmly. Part of the rows lack a size; the others show once, few, many or a class for expanded clones.

J	V	size	D	CDR3	DNA
TRBJ2-3	TRBV11-2	many	TRBD1	CASSLQGAGRDTQYF	TGTGCCAGCAGCTTACAGGGGGCTGGGAGAGATACGCAGTATTTT
TRBJ2-1	TRBV6-1	many	NA	CASRQGNEQFF	TGTGCCTCACGGCAGGGGAATGAGCAGTTCTTC
TRBJ2-2	TRBV20-1	many	NA	CSANRNTGELFF	TGCAGTGCTAACAGGAACACCGGGGAGCTGTTTTTT
TRBJ1-5	TRBV7-2	many	TRBD1	CASGDRAGNQPQHF	TGTGCCAGCGGGGACAGGGCAGGAAATCAGCCCCAGCATTTT
TRBJ2-1	TRBV3-1	many	NA	CASSQDNSLLYNEQFF	TGTGCCAGCAGCCAAGATAACTCGCTACTCTACAATGAGCAGTTCTTC
TRBJ2-5	TRBV5-1	many	NA	CASSLVGRQETQYF	TGCGCCAGCAGCTTGGTGGGACGGCAAGAGACCCAGTACTTC
TRBJ2-7	TRBV2	many	NA	CASRTNEYGQYF	TGTGCCAGCAGGACTAACGAGTATGGGCAGTACTTC
TRBJ1-4	TRBV4-1	NA	NA	CSSSPEGTETTNEKLFF	TGCTCCAGCAGCCCCGAGGGCACGGAAACAACCAATGAAAAACTGTTTTTT
TRBJ1-5	TRBV28	many	TRBD1	CASSLIDRDQPQHF	TGTGCCAGCAGTTTAATCGACAGGGATCAGCCCCAGCATTTT
TRBJ2-1	TRBV28	many	NA	CASKIRGSYNEQFF	TGTGCCAGCAAGATCCGGGGCAGCTACAATGAGCAGTTCTTC
TRBJ2-7	TRBV20-1	NA	NA	CSASRGGYEQYF	TGCAGTGCTAGTCGTGGGGGCTACGAGCAGTACTTC
TRBJ2-3	TRBV20-1	NA	TRBD1	CSARRSATGADTQYF	TGCAGTGCTAGACGCAGCGCAACAGGGGCAGATACGCAGTATTTT
TRBJ2-3	TRBV27	medium-sized	NA	CASSLGDTQYF	TGTGCCAGCTCATTGGGAGATACGCAGTATTTT
TRBJ2-3	TRBV3-1	NA	TRBD1	CASSTGGLRTDTQYF	TGTGCCAGCAGCACAGGGGGTTTACGGACAGATACGCAGTATTTT
TRBJ2-5	TRBV7-6	many	NA	CASSRDGRLGAQYF	TGTGCCAGCAGCAGGGACGGCCGGCTTGGGGCCCAGTACTTC
TRBJ2-2	TRBV5-1	NA	NA	CASSLVGRSNTGELFF	TGCGCCAGCAGCTTGGTCGGGCGATCGAACACCGGGGAGCTGTTTTTT
TRBJ1-5	TRBV6-1	many	NA	CASSEGPGGQPQHF	TGTGCCAGCAGTGAAGGACCGGGCGGGCAGCCCCAGCATTTT
TRBJ2-1	TRBV27	many	TRBD2	CASSLSGGAGGEQFF	TGTGCCAGCAGTTTGAGCGGGGGGGCCGGAGGGGAGCAGTTCTTC
TRBJ1-1	TRBV5-1	many	NA	CASSSDQPNTEAFF	TGCGCCAGCAGCTCCGACCAGCCGAACACTGAAGCTTTCTTT
TRBJ2-6	TRBV18	NA	NA	CDSSHRQGGSGASVLTF	TGTGACAGCTCACACCGGCAGGGTGGGTCTGGGGCCAGCGTCCTGACTTTC
TRBJ2-5	TRBV5-1	once	TRBD2	CASSFGRGAQETQYF	TGCGCCAGTAGCTTTGGGAGGGGAGCCCAAGAGACCCAGTACTTC
TRBJ2-3	TRBV5-6	many	NA	CASSLVYLDEADTQYF	TGTGCCAGCAGCTTGGTTTACCTAGATGAGGCAGATACGCAGTATTTT
TRBJ1-5	TRBV5-6	many	TRBD1	CASSLWGTAHQPQHF	TGTGCCAGCAGCTTGTGGGGGACAGCTCATCAGCCCCAGCATTTT
TRBJ2-5	TRBV2	NA	NA	CASSLGGDFQETQYF	TGTGCCAGCAGCTTAGGGGGGGACTTTCAAGAGACCCAGTACTTC
TRBJ2-5	TRBV20-1	many	TRBD2	CSARQLNPPLAGPQETQYF	TGCAGTGCTAGGCAACTCAACCCCCCACTAGCGGGCCCCCAAGAGACCCAGTACTTC
TRBJ2-5	TRBV7-7	many	NA	CASSLGPPGAGETQYF	TGTGCCAGCAGCTTAGGGCCGCCGGGGGCAGGCGAGACCCAGTACTTC
TRBJ2-1	TRBV20-1	many	TRBD2	CSARDSGGPLGSYNEQFF	TGCAGTGCTAGAGACAGCGGGGGGCCACTCGGGTCCTACAATGAGCAGTTCTTC
TRBJ2-7	TRBV5-1	many	TRBD1	CASSGGQLYEQYF	TGCGCCAGCAGTGGGGGACAGCTCTACGAGCAGTACTTC
TRBJ1-4	TRBV18	many	NA	CASSPLGLSPSTTNEKLFF	TGTGCCAGCTCACCACTCGGGCTCTCTCCTTCCACAACTAATGAAAAACTGTTTTTT
TRBJ1-2	TRBV4-3	many	NA	CASSQVKGRGLGYTF	TGCGCCAGCAGCCAAGTAAAAGGGCGTGGACTTGGCTACACCTTC
TRBJ2-3	TRBV9	many	NA	CASSVGWRGTDTQYF	TGTGCCAGCAGCGTAGGTTGGCGGGGCACAGATACGCAGTATTTT
TRBJ1-2	TRBV7-9	many	NA	CASSLGQASNYGYTF	TGTGCCAGCAGCTTAGGGCAGGCCTCTAACTATGGCTACACCTTC
TRBJ2-1	TRBV7-9	many	TRBD1	CASSYSGTGGFEQFF	TGTGCCAGCAGCTATTCCGGGACAGGGGGCTTTGAGCAGTTCTTC
TRBJ2-3	TRBV7-3	many	TRBD2	CASSFAGGATDTQYF	TGTGCCAGCAGCTTTGCGGGGGGGGCGACAGATACGCAGTATTTT
TRBJ2-2	TRBV6-2/TRBV6-3	many	NA	CASKTIQGLGWPSNTGELFF	TGTGCCAGCAAAACTATACAGGGCCTAGGTTGGCCGTCGAACACCGGGGAGCTGTTTTTT
TRBJ1-2	TRBV20-1	many	NA	CSASPTYYGYTF	TGCAGTGCTAGTCCTACTTACTATGGCTACACCTTC
TRBJ1-3	TRBV9	many	NA	CASSVAGDGLSGNTIYF	TGTGCCAGCAGCGTAGCAGGGGACGGGCTCTCTGGAAACACCATATATTTT
TRBJ2-1	TRBV20-1	many	TRBD2	CSAISGKTYNEQFF	TGCAGTGCTATTAGCGGGAAAACCTACAATGAGCAGTTCTTC
TRBJ1-3	TRBV7-3	many	NA	CASSLQGGSGNTIYF	TGTGCCAGCAGCCTTCAGGGTGGGTCTGGAAACACCATATATTTT
TRBJ2-5	TRBV6-2/TRBV6-3	many	NA	CASSYGEPAEETQYF	TGTGCCAGCAGTTACGGGGAACCGGCCGAAGAGACCCAGTACTTC